This T cell receptor (beta chain) was sequenced during a study of HIV-infected patients and healthy controls. Findings and caveats of the study: HIV-infected repertoires had significantly higher mean Gini indices than controls, possibly reflecting oligoclonality. Comparisons were complicated because patients and controls had unequal numbers of distinct sequences.

500 ng RNA was reverse transcribed with alpha and beta constant-region primers. Using multiplexing indices, alpha and beta chain libraries were generated apart by chain-specific third strand synthesis. Each CDR3 protein gets one entry after TCRdb re-called the 5' RACE reads with MiXCR. This table has 11,000 to 15,000 distinct CDR3 sequences, 7.5% to 10% appearing once. The repertoire came from unfractionated whole blood and reflected all unsorted peripheral T cells. V shed 5 bases and J 3 bases; nucleotides not matched to a gene: 22. This CDR3 has 21 amino acids. Germline V gives CDR1 SEHNR, CDR2 FQNEAQ (reference sequence). With regard to this clonotype: No antigen is known for it.

The sequence came from an adult in good health. The chain employs TRBV7-9 and TRBJ2-7; 13 bases line up with TRBD2. Sequenced: blood. CDR3 residues: CASSLTMTSGRPPDHVYEQYF. The CDR3, as DNA: TGTGCCAGCAGCCTAACTATGACTAGCGGGAGGCCCCCGGACCATGTCTACGAGCAGTACTTC. The complete variable domain, with remaining parts taken from reference TRBV7-9 and TRBJ2-7, reads DTGVSQNPRHKITKRGQNVTFRCDPISEHNRLYWYRQTLGQGPEFLTYFQNEAQLEKSRLLSDRFSAERPKGSFSTLEIQRTEQGDSAMYLCASSLTMTSGRPPDHVYEQYFGPGTRLTVT.